Below, 20 T cell receptor beta chains from the same sample are listed, as sequenced in a study of blood T cell repertoires in COVID-19. Sequencing used immunoSEQ multiplex PCR; TCRdb keeps in-frame clones, though not all of them. The sample contains fewer than 200,000 clones, 80% of which appear only once. The source material was peripheral blood. Receptors were obtained from a man between 65 and 85 years old with active or convalescent COVID-19.

This clone was picked up a small number of times. The chain is built from TRBV6-5 and TRBJ2-5; the D gene is possibly TRBD1 (5 bases). Between the trimmed V and J ends, which lost 0 bases and 3 bases, there was a span of 8 bases. This CDR3 is 14 amino acids long. Germline V gene lookup returns CDR1 MNHEY and CDR2 SVGAGI. The DNA of the CDR3 is TGTGCCAGCAGTTACTCGTACAGGAAAGAGACCCAGTACTTC. The encoded protein is CASSYSYRKETQYF.

The chain has TRBV12-5 and TRBJ1-3; D is unresolved. Between the trimmed V and J ends, which lost 3 bases and 0 bases, there was a span of 3 bases. The CDR3 covers 13 residues. From germline, CDR1 is LGHNT and CDR2 FRNRAP. The CDR3 sequence is CASGFSSGNTIYF. The CDR3, as DNA: TGTGCTAGTGGTTTCTCCTCTGGAAACACCATATATTTT.

The CDR3 reads CASRDQGTTSPLHF. Here the CDR3 DNA reads TGTGCCAGTAGGGATCAGGGGACTACCTCACCCCTCCACTTT. V is TRBV19 and J is TRBJ1-6, with D tentatively TRBD1 (6 bases). The CDR3 covers 14 residues. The germline gives CDR1 LNHDA, CDR2 SQIVND (reference sequence). V dropped 6 bases and J dropped 10 bases, with 16 bases sitting between them.

The V call is TRBV18, the J call TRBJ2-3; 7 bases match TRBD1. Germline assignment: CDR1 KGHSH and CDR2 LQKENI. After removal of 2 bases from V and 5 bases from J, the junction contained 10 bases not matched to a gene. This CDR3 is 16 amino acids long. The CDR3 sequence: CASSPIPTGFGDTQYF. DNA for the CDR3: TGTGCCAGCTCACCAATTCCGACAGGGTTCGGAGATACGCAGTATTTT.

This clone was seen only a few times. The J gene is TRBJ1-2, the V gene TRBV6-1; D is possibly TRBD1 (5 bases). V dropped 0 bases and J dropped 5 bases, with 25 bases sitting between them. The length of the CDR3 is 19 residues. Germline V CDR1 and CDR2: MNHNS, SASEGT. The CDR3 nucleotides are TGTGCCAGCAGTGAAGCGAGCTACAGGACGCTGCTCCGGGTTTATGGCTACACCTTC. Translated, it gives CASSEASYRTLLRVYGYTF.

The V and J genes are TRBV4-2 and TRBJ2-3, with D possibly being TRBD1 (5 bases). This CDR3 has 18 amino acids. V lost 4 bases to trimming and J lost 0 bases, with 20 bases between them. Germline V CDR1 and CDR2: LGHNA, YNFKEQ. This CDR3 reads CASSRLGGATPSTDTQYF. The CDR3 nucleotides are TGTGCCAGCAGCCGGCTCGGTGGGGCTACCCCAAGCACAGATACGCAGTATTTT.

The rearrangement joins TRBV5-4 to TRBJ2-5; tentative D call: TRBD1 (6 bases). The CDR3 spans 15 residues. Germline loops: CDR1 SGHNT, CDR2 YYREEE (reference sequence). V gave up 3 bases and J gave up 4 bases, with 16 bases separating them. CDR3 in amino acids: CASSSITGSGETQYF. The CDR3 DNA sequence: TGTGCCAGCAGCTCGATAACAGGGTCGGGAGAGACCCAGTACTTC.

The gene calls are TRBV5-1 and TRBJ1-2; 8 positions match TRBD1. This CDR3 comprises 15 residues. Per the germline V gene, CDR1 is SGHRS and CDR2 is YFSETQ. The V and J ends lost 4 bases and 6 bases, in that order; junction bases with no gene match: 11. DNA for the CDR3: TGCGCCAGCAGCGCGAGGGTCGACAGGGGAGATGGCTACACCTTC. Its translation: CASSARVDRGDGYTF. The full variable domain, in which reference TRBV5-1 and TRBJ1-2 provide the parts outside the CDR3, is KAGVTQTPRYLIKTRGQQVTLSCSPISGHRSVSWYQQTPGQGLQFLFEYFSETQRNKGNFPGRFSGRQFSNSRSEMNVSTLELGDSALYLCASSARVDRGDGYTFGSGTRLTVV.

This chain joins TRBV18 and TRBJ2-7; D is uncertain. The CDR3 is 11 amino acids. Germline V gene lookup returns CDR1 KGHSH and CDR2 LQKENI. The germline V and J ends were trimmed by 6 bases and 0 bases, with 3 bases remaining between them. CDR3 sequence reads: CASSVSYEQYF. The CDR3 coding sequence is TGTGCCAGCTCCGTCTCCTACGAGCAGTACTTC.

This clone has just a few counts. The genes are TRBV3-1 (or the pseudogene TRBV3-2) and TRBJ1-5; D is uncertain. With 2 bases removed from V and 13 bases from J, the gap between germline ends came to 9 bases. The V gene's germline CDR1 is LGHDT and CDR2 YNNKEL (reference sequence). This CDR3 contains 11 residues. The CDR3 here is CASSQSGTQHF. The DNA of the CDR3 is TGTGCCAGCAGCCAAAGTGGTACTCAGCATTTT.

As regards this clone: At the DNA level, this CDR3 is encoded by other sequences in the same sample as well. The chain carries TRBV6-5 and TRBJ2-7; 8 positions agree with TRBD2. The CDR3 covers 15 residues. V was clipped by 0 bases and J by 4 bases; unmatched bases: 5. Germline CDR1 and CDR2: MNHEY and SVGAGI. The CDR3 reads CASSYSGREAYEQYF. CDR3 sequence (DNA): TGTGCCAGCAGTTACTCTGGGCGGGAGGCTTACGAGCAGTACTTC.

This chain joins TRBV5-1 and TRBJ2-1; 14 nucleotides match TRBD2. Germline loops: CDR1 SGHRS, CDR2 YFSETQ. The V and J ends lost 4 bases and 9 bases, in that order; junction bases with no gene match: 6. The CDR3 is made up of 15 amino acids. The CDR3 here is CASSPGLAGEGEQFF. CDR3 in DNA: TGCGCCAGCAGCCCGGGACTAGCGGGAGAGGGTGAGCAGTTCTTC. The whole variable domain, remainder taken from reference TRBV5-1 and TRBJ2-1, is KAGVTQTPRYLIKTRGQQVTLSCSPISGHRSVSWYQQTPGQGLQFLFEYFSETQRNKGNFPGRFSGRQFSNSRSEMNVSTLELGDSALYLCASSPGLAGEGEQFFGPGTRLTVL.

This chain uses TRBV19 with TRBJ1-5, with 8 positions matching TRBD1. CDR1 and CDR2 from the germline V gene are LNHDA and SQIVND (reference sequence). The CDR3 spans 15 residues. Trimming cost V 3 bases and J 6 bases; bases outside gene matches: 7. The CDR3 protein is CASSMARGQGQPQHF. The CDR3 DNA sequence: TGTGCCAGTAGTATGGCCAGGGGGCAAGGTCAGCCCCAGCATTTT.

The chain uses TRBV10-2 and TRBJ2-5; 13 bases map to TRBD2. The J segment lost 5 bases and the V segment lost 1 base, leaving 4 bases of the junction unmatched. The CDR3 is 16 residues long. The germline CDR1 and CDR2 sequences are WSHSY and SAAADI. CDR3 bases: TGCGCCAGCAGTGAGTGGGGACTAGCGGGGAAGGAGACCCAGTACTTC. Residues: CASSEWGLAGKETQYF.

The chain couples TRBV30 to TRBJ1-2; tentatively, D is TRBD1 (6 bases). This CDR3 spans 14 amino acids. Germline V gene sequence: CDR1 GTSNPN, CDR2 SVGIG (reference sequence). Trimming left V 0 bases short and J 6 bases short, with 14 bases between. For the CDR3, the DNA is TGTGCCTGGAGTGTGGTGGGGGCCGGGAATGGCTACACCTTC. Translation gives CAWSVVGAGNGYTF.

The table lists this clone with a few counts. This rearrangement joins TRBV15 to TRBJ1-6; D remains unclear. V was trimmed by 5 bases and J by 7 bases, leaving 9 bases between them. The CDR3 is made up of 13 amino acids. Germline CDR1 and CDR2: LNHNV and YYDKDF (reference sequence). The CDR3 coding sequence is TGTGCCACCAGCCGCCAAGCGAATTCACCCCTCCACTTT. Its translation is CATSRQANSPLHF. Together with reference TRBV15 and TRBJ1-6, the CDR3 gives the full variable domain: DAMVIQNPRYQVTQFGKPVTLSCSQTLNHNVMYWYQQKSSQAPKLLFHYYDKDFNNEADTPDNFQSRRPNTSFCFLDIRSPGLGDTAMYLCATSRQANSPLHFGNGTRLTVT.

This rearrangement joins TRBV6-4 to TRBJ1-2; TRBD1 might be the D (5 bases). The CDR3 covers 14 residues. From germline, CDR1 is MRHNA and CDR2 SNTAGT. V shed 7 bases and J shed 7 bases, with 19 bases lying between them. The CDR3 protein is CASTVDSGGTGYTF. In DNA, the CDR3 is TGTGCCAGCACTGTGGACTCCGGGGGTACTGGCTACACCTTC.

The table lists this clone with a few counts. This rearrangement joins TRBV4-1 to TRBJ1-1, with D hard to call. CDR3 length: 13 residues. The ends were cut back, 3 bases at V and 1 base at J, with 6 bases in the middle. The V gene's germline CDR1 is MGHRA and CDR2 YSYEKL. In nucleotides, the CDR3 is TGCGCCAGCAGCCAGCGTGAGAACACTGAAGCTTTCTTT. Translation: CASSQRENTEAFF.

The chain couples TRBV2 to TRBJ2-3; 8 nucleotides line up with TRBD2. The J segment lost 1 base and the V segment lost 6 bases, leaving 6 bases of the junction unmatched. Germline V gene sequence: CDR1 SNHLY, CDR2 FYNNEI. CDR3 length: 15 amino acids. The CDR3, as DNA: TGTGCCAGCAGCAGTAGCGGGACCGGCACAGATACGCAGTATTTT. Amino acids: CASSSSGTGTDTQYF.

The chain joins TRBV30 to TRBJ1-2; 7 bases are a match to TRBD1. After removal of 5 bases from V and 2 bases from J, the junction contained 8 bases not matched to a gene. Germline CDR1 is GTSNPN and CDR2 is SVGIG (reference sequence). CDR3 length: 14 residues. The CDR3 protein is CAWGPGTANYGYTF. The CDR3 DNA is TGTGCCTGGGGACCGGGGACAGCCAACTATGGCTACACCTTC.